The 14 T cell receptor beta chains below all came from one sample that was sequenced in a study of shared clonotypes between healthy human individuals. The table came from immunoSEQ multiplex PCR; TCRdb's copy has only in-frame clones and leaves some out. Of around 510,000 clones in the sample, around 95% are singletons; the top ten hold approximately 0.067%. The sequenced material came from naive CD4+ T cells sorted from blood. The subset denotes: CD45RA+ positively selected. The receptors were gathered from a woman aged 25 to 45 in good health.

This chain links TRBV5-4 with TRBJ2-7; weak D call: TRBD2 (6 bases). Germline CDR1 reads SGHNT; CDR2 reads YYREEE (reference sequence). Trimming took 4 bases from V and 0 from J, leaving 17 bases between them. CDR3 length: 16 residues. DNA for the CDR3: TGTGCCAGCAGCCCCCCCCCTCCGGGGGACTCCTACGAGCAGTACTTC. It specifies CASSPPPPGDSYEQYF.

The chain couples TRBV7-3 to TRBJ2-1, with a possible D match to TRBD1 (5 bases). Trimming took off 5 bases at V and 0 bases at J, with 14 bases between the two ends. This CDR3 comprises 16 residues. Germline V gene lookup returns CDR1 SGHTA and CDR2 FQGTGA. This CDR3 reads CASSMRTLSSYNEQFF. The DNA of the CDR3 is TGTGCCAGCAGCATGCGGACACTAAGCTCCTACAATGAGCAGTTCTTC.

The rearrangement links TRBV6-6 to TRBJ1-5, with TRBD1 matching 7 bases. J lost 9 bases, V lost 2 bases, and 13 bases had no gene match. In germline, CDR1 is MNHNY, CDR2 SVGAGI (reference sequence). The CDR3 is 16 amino acids. The CDR3 here is CASSYTAGTEERPQHF. CDR3 sequence (DNA): TGTGCCAGCAGTTACACAGCCGGGACAGAGGAACGGCCCCAGCATTTT.

The rearrangement joins TRBV2 to TRBJ2-5; D may match TRBD1 or TRBD2 (5 bases each). The CDR3 has 13 residues. The V gene's germline CDR1 is SNHLY and CDR2 FYNNEI. V lost 6 bases, J lost 5 bases, and 13 bases lay in between. For the CDR3, the DNA is TGTGCCAGCAGACCGGGACCGCGGGAGACCCAGTACTTC. This gives the protein CASRPGPRETQYF. Full variable domain (remainder filled in from reference TRBV2 and TRBJ2-5): EPEVTQTPSHQVTQMGQEVILRCVPISNHLYFYWYRQILGQKVEFLVSFYNNEISEKSEIFDDQFSVERPDGSNFTLKIRSTKLEDSAMYFCASRPGPRETQYFGPGTRLLVL.

The chain links TRBV6-1 to TRBJ1-4; 7 positions agree with TRBD1. The V gene's germline CDR1 is MNHNS and CDR2 SASEGT. The V and J ends lost 4 bases and 8 bases, in that order; junction bases with no gene match: 7. The CDR3 is 14 residues long. The CDR3 coding sequence is TGTGCCAGCAGTGTCTCAGGGGGTCGAGAAAAACTGTTTTTT. Encoded protein: CASSVSGGREKLFF.

The genes are TRBV28 and TRBJ2-7; D gene ambiguous. V was pared by 3 bases and J by 4 bases, with 13 bases between. The CDR3 is made up of 14 amino acids. Germline V gives CDR1 MDHEN, CDR2 SYDVKM. CDR3 residues: CASSLAEEKYEQYF. Here the CDR3 DNA reads TGTGCCAGCAGTTTGGCCGAAGAGAAGTACGAGCAGTACTTC.

This chain links TRBV7-9 with TRBJ2-3, with D perhaps TRBD1 (6 bases). The CDR3 is made up of 17 amino acids. Germline CDR1 is SEHNR and CDR2 is FQNEAQ (reference sequence). V was cut by 1 base and J by 1 base, with 15 bases left in between. The CDR3 DNA reads TGTGCCAGCAGCTTAGGTAACAGGGACCCTGGCACAGATACGCAGTATTTT. Translating it yields CASSLGNRDPGTDTQYF.

The chain employs TRBV4-2 and TRBJ1-2; D remains unclear. The V end lost 0 bases, the J end lost 0 bases, and 8 bases lay between the germline ends. Germline-derived CDR1 and CDR2 are LGHNA and YNFKEQ. This CDR3 has 15 amino acids. The CDR3: CASSQDWVPNYGYTF. The CDR3 nucleotides read TGTGCCAGCAGCCAAGATTGGGTACCTAACTATGGCTACACCTTC.

V gene TRBV7-9 combines with J gene TRBJ1-1; 7 nucleotides agree with TRBD1. V trimming: 5 bases; J trimming: 0 bases; junction bases outside the gene matches: 9. The CDR3 sequence is 16 residues long. CDR1 is SEHNR and CDR2 is FQNEAQ in the germline V gene (reference sequence). CDR3 protein: CASSPLLDRVNTEAFF. In DNA form, the CDR3 reads TGTGCCAGCAGCCCCCTACTCGACAGGGTGAACACTGAAGCTTTCTTT. The whole variable domain, filled in from reference TRBV7-9 and TRBJ1-1, reads DTGVSQNPRHKITKRGQNVTFRCDPISEHNRLYWYRQTLGQGPEFLTYFQNEAQLEKSRLLSDRFSAERPKGSFSTLEIQRTEQGDSAMYLCASSPLLDRVNTEAFFGQGTRLTVV.

The CDR3 nucleotides read TGTGCCAGCAGCCGTAGCGAGGAGGGTGGTGAGCAGTTCTTC. This sequence encodes CASSRSEEGGEQFF. The rearrangement uses TRBV6-6 and TRBJ2-1; D perhaps matches TRBD2 (6 bases). The CDR3 is 14 residues long. From germline, CDR1 is MNHNY and CDR2 SVGAGI (reference sequence). Between the trimmed V and J ends, which lost 6 bases and 9 bases, there was a span of 18 bases.

The chain has TRBV27 and TRBJ2-4, with D tentatively TRBD1 (5 bases). This CDR3 contains 15 residues. CDR1 is MNHEY, CDR2 SMNVEV, per germline (reference sequence). With 4 bases removed from V and 13 bases from J, the gap between germline ends came to 23 bases. The DNA for the CDR3 is TGTGCCAGCAGTTCCTCGTCACCCCCTCGACAGCACCAGTACTTC. Translating it yields CASSSSSPPRQHQYF.

The CDR3: CASSLTDSNNQPQHF. The CDR3 DNA reads as TGTGCCAGCAGTTTAACAGACAGCAACAATCAGCCCCAGCATTTT. The chain couples TRBV28 to TRBJ1-5, with D tentatively TRBD1 (5 bases). Per germline, CDR1 MDHEN and CDR2 SYDVKM. V was cut by 2 bases and J by 3 bases, with 11 bases left in between. The CDR3 totals 15 residues. Full variable domain (rest looked up from reference TRBV28 and TRBJ1-5): DVKVTQSSRYLVKRTGEKVFLECVQDMDHENMFWYRQDPGLGLRLIYFSYDVKMKEKGDIPEGYSVSREKKERFSLILESASTNQTSMYLCASSLTDSNNQPQHFGDGTRLSIL.

V is TRBV6-6 and J is TRBJ1-1, with no clear D. Germline V gene lookup returns CDR1 MNHNY and CDR2 SVGAGI (reference sequence). The CDR3 consists of 12 residues. Trimming took 7 bases from V and 0 from J, leaving 6 bases between them. DNA for the CDR3: TGTGCCAGCACCCACTTGAACACTGAAGCTTTCTTT. Translation: CASTHLNTEAFF.

The chain has TRBV10-1 and TRBJ1-2; D remains unclear. Deletions cut 5 bases from V and 8 bases from J, with 18 bases between. This CDR3 is built from 14 residues. Germline CDR1 and CDR2: WNHNN and SYGVQD (reference sequence). CDR3 sequence (DNA): TGCGCCAGCAGTAACCAAAGCCGGGAGCTGGGCTACACCTTC. As protein: CASSNQSRELGYTF.